This TCR beta chain emerged from a study of CD8 T cells in Susac syndrome. CD8+ and CD4+ T cells circulating in blood were sequenced for TCR beta. Reverse transcription of roughly 0.5 to 1 ug RNA used random hexamers. TCRdb used MiXCR to reprocess the immunoSEQ multiplex PCR reads, holding one entry per CDR3 protein. Of about 210,000 distinct CDR3 sequences listed, roughly 96% are singletons. The CDR3 loop spans 15 amino acids. V lost 3 bases and J 4 bases, leaving 16 bases between the germline ends. Germline V gene sequence: CDR1 SGDLS, CDR2 YYNGEE. The sequencing sample was made of CD4+ T cells from PBMCs. The J gene is TRBJ1-1, the V gene TRBV9, with a tentative D call TRBD1 (5 bases). This TCR came from a human donor with multiple sclerosis. CDR3 in DNA: TGTGCCAGCAGCGAGGGGTCCTCAAGGGGCACTGAAGCTTTCTTT. This codes for CASSEGSSRGTEAFF.